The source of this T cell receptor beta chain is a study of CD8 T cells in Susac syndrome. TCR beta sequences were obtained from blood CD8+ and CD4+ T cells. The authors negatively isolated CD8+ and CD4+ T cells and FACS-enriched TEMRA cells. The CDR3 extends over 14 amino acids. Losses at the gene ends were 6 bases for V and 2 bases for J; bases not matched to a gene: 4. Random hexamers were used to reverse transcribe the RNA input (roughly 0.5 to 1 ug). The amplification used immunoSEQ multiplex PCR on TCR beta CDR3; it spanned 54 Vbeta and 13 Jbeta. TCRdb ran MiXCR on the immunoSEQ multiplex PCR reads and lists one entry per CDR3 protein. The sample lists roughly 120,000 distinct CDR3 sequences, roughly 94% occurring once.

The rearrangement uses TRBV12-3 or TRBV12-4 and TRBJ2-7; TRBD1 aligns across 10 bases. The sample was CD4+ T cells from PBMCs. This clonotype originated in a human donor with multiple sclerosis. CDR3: CASRRQGAPYEQYF. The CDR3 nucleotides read TGTGCCAGCAGGAGACAGGGGGCACCCTACGAGCAGTACTTC.